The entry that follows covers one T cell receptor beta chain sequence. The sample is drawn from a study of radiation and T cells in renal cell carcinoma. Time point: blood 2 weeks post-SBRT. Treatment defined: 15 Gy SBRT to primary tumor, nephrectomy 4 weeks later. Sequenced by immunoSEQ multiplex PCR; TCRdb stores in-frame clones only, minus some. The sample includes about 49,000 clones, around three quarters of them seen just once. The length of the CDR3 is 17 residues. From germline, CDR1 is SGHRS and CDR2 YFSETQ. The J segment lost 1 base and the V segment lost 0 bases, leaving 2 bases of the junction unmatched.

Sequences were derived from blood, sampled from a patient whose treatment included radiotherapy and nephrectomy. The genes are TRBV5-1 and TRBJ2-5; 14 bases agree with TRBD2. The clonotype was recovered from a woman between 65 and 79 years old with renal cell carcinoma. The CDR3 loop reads CASSLAGLAGGQETQYF. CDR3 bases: TGCGCCAGCAGCTTGGCCGGACTAGCGGGGGGCCAAGAGACCCAGTACTTC.